The 2 T cell receptor beta chains reported below all come from one sample, sequenced in a study of regulatory T cells in long-lasting Graves disease. CDR3 regions were amplified by Arm-PCR using iRepertoire HTBI primers to build TCR beta libraries. TCRdb itself ran the multiplex PCR reads through MiXCR, one entry per CDR3 protein. Seen here are around 400,000 distinct CDR3 sequences, roughly 16% observed once, and the top ten hold over 20%. Time point specified: newly diagnosed GD, antithyroid drugs for less than 3 months. Extracted PBMC RNA gave rise to the TCR library. The material was peripheral blood mononuclear cells (PBMCs), obtained at new diagnosis, from a patient treated with antithyroid drugs. All receptors come from a female donor with Graves disease.

This clonotype was seen many times. The chain is built from TRBV12-3 or TRBV12-4 and TRBJ1-2; a weak D match, TRBD1 (5 bases). The CDR3 contains 12 residues. The V end was cut by 6 bases, the J end by 6 bases, with 11 bases between. In DNA, the CDR3 is TGTGCCAGCAGGCCCGGGGGGGATGGCTACACCTTC. Translation gives CASRPGGDGYTF.

This clonotype was picked up many times. Relative to the germline gene, one junction end is altered; a read error may explain this. This chain links TRBV4-1 with TRBJ2-5; 8 bases map to TRBD2. CDR3 size: 13 residues. The germline CDR1 and CDR2 sequences are MGHRA and YSYEKL. The CDR3 reads CASSRGGQETQYF. Here the CDR3 DNA reads TGTGCCAGCAGCCGGGGGGGCCAAGAGACCCAGTACTTC.